This T cell receptor beta chain was captured in a study of blood T cell repertoires in COVID-19. Turning to the study itself: Sample material is recorded as cDNA or gDNA derived from T cells, B-cell-depleted T cells, or PBMCs.

The assay was immunoSEQ multiplex PCR, and TCRdb's table has in-frame clones only and misses some. This sample has more than 95,000 clones, with about 85% found just once. Germline-derived CDR1 and CDR2 are LNHDA and SQIVND (reference sequence). The V and J ends lost 8 bases and 9 bases, in that order; junction bases with no gene match: 16. The CDR3 runs 15 residues. Patients in Seattle were enrolled during active infection, then followed longitudinally. Sequences were obtained from peripheral blood. This receptor was taken from a woman older than 75 with COVID-19, enrolled during active disease. This chain connects TRBV19 to TRBJ2-4; 7 positions agree with TRBD1. CDR3 nucleotides: TGTGCCAGTTCCATGCTACTCGGACAGGCGGGCATTCAGTACTTC. As protein: CASSMLLGQAGIQYF.